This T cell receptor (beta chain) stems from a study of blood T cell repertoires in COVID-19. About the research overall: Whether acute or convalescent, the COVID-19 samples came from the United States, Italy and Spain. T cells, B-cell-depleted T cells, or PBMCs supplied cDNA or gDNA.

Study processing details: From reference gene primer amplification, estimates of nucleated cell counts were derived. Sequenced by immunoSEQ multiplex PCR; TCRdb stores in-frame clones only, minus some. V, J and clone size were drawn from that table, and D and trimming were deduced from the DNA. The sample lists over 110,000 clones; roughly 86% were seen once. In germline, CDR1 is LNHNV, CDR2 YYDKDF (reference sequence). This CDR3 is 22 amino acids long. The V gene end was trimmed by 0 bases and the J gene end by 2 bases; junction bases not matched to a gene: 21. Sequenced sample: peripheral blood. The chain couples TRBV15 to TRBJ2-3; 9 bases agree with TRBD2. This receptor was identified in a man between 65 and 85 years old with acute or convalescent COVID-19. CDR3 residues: CATSRDYGRVAGEEGSTDTQYF. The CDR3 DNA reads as TGTGCCACCAGCAGAGATTATGGTCGGGTAGCGGGAGAGGAGGGTTCCACAGATACGCAGTATTTT.